Ten or more counts support the clone carrying this T cell receptor beta chain. Its antigen is not identified. The germline V gene has CDR1 SQVTM and CDR2 ANQGSEA. J gave up 4 bases and V 4 bases, and 6 bases lay outside the gene matches. The CDR3 sequence is 14 residues long. This sample is drawn from a study of T cells in Graves' hyperthyroidism and ophthalmopathy. The study's findings and limits: Ophthalmopathy was identified by the model a median around 5.9 months ahead of onset.

There were TCR beta CDR3 regions amplified from RNA transcripts. Researchers ran a first-round RT-PCR on the TCR CDR3 using the HTBI primer set. TCRdb recomputed calls from the multiplex PCR reads with MiXCR, one row per CDR3 protein. This sample has 480,000 or so distinct CDR3 sequences; 46% occur once, and the top ten carry about two fifths. Sequencing was carried out using peripheral blood or thyroid tissue (not recorded which). The TCR sequence derives from an adult woman with Graves' disease, either hyperthyroidism or ophthalmopathy (not recorded which). The V gene is TRBV29-1, the J gene TRBJ1-1, with TRBD1 identical over 10 bases. CDR3 amino acids: CSVVLGQGGTEAFF. The DNA for the CDR3 is TGCAGCGTTGTACTCGGACAGGGGGGCACTGAAGCTTTCTTT.